The 9 T cell receptor beta chains below come from one sample, sequenced in a study of blood T cells in healthy people across ages (dated by TCRdb to the mid-2010s). The library was generated by 5' RACE. The reads were generated on an Illumina HiSeq 2500. A second PCR of roughly 6 to 11 cycles was run with a J-beta primer mix and a sample-barcoded 5' primer. TCRdb reprocessed the public reads (quality trimming at Q25 with fastp, clone calling with MiXCR) and kept in-frame beta chains. Each entry merges the rows of one CDR3 protein and shows their most common DNA and genes. The sample contains about a million distinct CDR3 sequences, 51% of them found a single time. The top ten clones comprise 20% to 25% of the sample. The sample was blood. The source is a woman aged 55-69 years in good health.

V usage is TRBV2 and J usage is TRBJ2-4, with D maybe TRBD1 (5 bases). The J call could be wrong; TRBJ2-7 is a better fit for the DNA end. The germline V gene encodes CDR1 SNHLY and CDR2 FYNNEI. The CDR3 is made up of 14 amino acids. CDR3 loop: CASSERRVGYEQYF. CDR3 DNA sequence: TGTGCCAGCAGTGAACGCAGGGTAGGATACGAGCAGTACTTC.

The gene calls are TRBV6-2 or TRBV6-3 and TRBJ2-7, with D unresolved. This CDR3 spans 13 amino acids. The germline V and J ends were trimmed by 8 bases and 2 bases, with 13 bases remaining between them. Germline values: CDR1 MNHEY, CDR2 SVGEGT. The DNA for the CDR3 is TGTGCCAGCGCCTTTGAGTCCACCTACGAGCAGTACTTC. It specifies CASAFESTYEQYF.

This clonotype was observed once. The J gene is TRBJ1-2, the V gene TRBV20-1; TRBD1 is a possible D gene (6 bases). CDR3 length equals 15 residues. Trimming shortened V by 4 bases and J by 4 bases, and 19 bases separated the two germline ends. Germline CDR1 DFQATT, CDR2 SNEGSKA (reference sequence). The DNA for the CDR3 is TGCAGTGCTACTGCTAGGCACAGGGTTATCTATGGCTACACCTTC. It translates to CSATARHRVIYGYTF.

For this clonotype: This sequence may be a read error, since a much larger clone differs from it by one base. CDR3: CAGRGLAGRTDTQYF. The CDR3 nucleotides are TGTGCCGGCAGGGGACTAGCGGGCAGAACAGATACGCAGTATTTT. The chain carries TRBV7-2 and TRBJ2-3; 12 positions agree with TRBD2. Germline assignment: CDR1 SGHTA and CDR2 FQGNSA. The CDR3 spans 15 residues.

This rearrangement joins TRBV27 to TRBJ2-7; 7 bases are shared with TRBD1. The CDR3 extends over 16 amino acids. Trimming removed 4 bases from V and 6 bases from J; junction bases left unmatched: 15. In germline, CDR1 is MNHEY, CDR2 SMNVEV (reference sequence). CDR3 DNA sequence: TGTGCCAGCAGTTCCAACAGGGGACAAGTTGCTGGCGAGCAGTACTTC. Amino acids: CASSSNRGQVAGEQYF.

The rearrangement uses TRBV20-1 and TRBJ2-7, with D tentatively TRBD2 (6 bases). The germline V and J ends were trimmed by 6 bases and 3 bases, with 21 bases remaining between them. The CDR3 has 15 amino acids. CDR1 and CDR2 (germline): DFQATT, SNEGSKA (reference sequence). CDR3 sequence (DNA): TGCAGTGCCTCTACTAGGCCGTGGACTAACTACGAGCAGTACTTC. Translating it yields CSASTRPWTNYEQYF.

The rearrangement joins TRBV7-2 to TRBJ2-2, with 8 bases matching TRBD1. The V and J ends lost 1 base and 4 bases, in that order; junction bases with no gene match: 2. Per the germline V gene, CDR1 is SGHTA and CDR2 is FQGNSA. This CDR3 comprises 15 residues. As DNA, the CDR3 is TGTGCCAGCAGCTTAGGGGACAGGCCCACCGGGGAGCTGTTTTTT. This encodes CASSLGDRPTGELFF.

This clonotype was counted a few times. The chain employs TRBV4-1 and TRBJ1-2; weak D call: TRBD1 (5 bases). The CDR3 has 17 residues. Trimming left V 0 bases short and J 3 bases short, with 17 bases between. Looked up from germline, CDR1 is MGHRA and CDR2 is YSYEKL. CDR3: CASSQERPAGGDYGYTF. In DNA form, the CDR3 reads TGCGCCAGCAGCCAAGAAAGGCCCGCGGGGGGAGACTATGGCTACACCTTC.

This clonotype has a handful of counts. This rearrangement joins TRBV7-9 to TRBJ2-1; D may be TRBD1 or TRBD2 (6 bases each). V was clipped by 5 bases and J by 8 bases, with 13 bases between them. Germline lookup yields CDR1 SEHNR and CDR2 FQNEAQ (reference sequence). The CDR3 is 13 residues long. The CDR3 protein is CASSGQGGYEQFF. The CDR3 DNA reads TGTGCCAGCAGCGGACAAGGGGGGTATGAGCAGTTCTTC.